This T cell receptor beta chain was obtained from a study of blood T cells in healthy people across ages (dated by TCRdb to between 2014 and 2017). About the study as a whole: In model experiments, roughly one uniquely barcoded TCR beta cDNA molecule per two T cells was captured by template switching. To avoid experimental bias, donors of different ages were randomly spread across the sequencing lanes. Two additional independent replicas of 1 million unique cDNA reads from the same blood draw were analyzed for two donors (one aged 18 to 30 and one aged 80 or older). Four age groups were formed from the donors: young (average 16 years), middle-aged (approximately 40), aged (roughly 59) and long-lived (more than 75). Using deep sequencing normalized with unique cDNA molecular identifiers, the study measured how TCR beta repertoire diversity changes with age. Broader findings and caveats from the paper: Observed TCR beta diversity correlated strongly with the percentage of naive T cells measured by flow cytometry. Estimates of total diversity based on one million sequenced T cells were regarded as lower bounds and as underestimates. Observed TCR beta diversity per million T cells fell roughly linearly with age, and a significant reduction was already apparent by age around 40. The CMV infection status of donors was not known, potentially confounding age-related changes in expanded clonotypes. Since profiling was done on bulk unsorted PBMCs, naive and antigen-experienced compartments could not be conclusively compared. Compared with the aged group, the long-lived group had more naive CD4+ T cells, fewer expanded clones and increased TCR diversity, a pattern suggesting age selection.

A note on this clonotype: No cognate antigen has been identified for it. The sample holds no much larger clone one base away, and base qualities are not on file.

At the junction V is shortened by 7 bases and J by 1 base, with 14 bases in between. From its cysteine to its phenylalanine, the CDR3 spans 14 amino acids. Only the CDR3 DNA stays, 42 bases, in frame from base 1. Library construction relied on 5' RACE. Sequencing was carried out with an Illumina HiSeq 2500. A second about 6 to 11 cycle PCR used a sample-barcoded 5' primer and a J-beta primer mix. A unique molecular identifier was introduced onto each TCR beta cDNA molecule by a template-switch 5' adaptor carrying 12 random nucleotides. Each sample yielded at least 3 million CDR3-containing paired-end reads. First-strand cDNA was synthesized from all RNA with the Mint cDNA synthesis kit, primed by a TRBC-specific oligonucleotide. After uracil-DNA glycosylase treatment, a first 18-cycle PCR used universal primers M1SS and BC2_uni_R on all cDNA. On the authors' methods: For normalization, 1 million high-quality reads, each with a distinct molecular identifier, were randomly selected from each sample. Instead of being binned into consensus sequences, reads with shared molecular identifiers were discarded. CDR3 identification, clonotype clustering and error correction used MiTCR with a Q25 quality threshold and the strictest error-elimination algorithm. A nonparametric unseen species model with Euler transformation was used to estimate a lower bound on total TCR beta diversity. Through fastp at Q25 and MiXCR, TCRdb rebuilt clones from the public reads, retaining in-frame beta chains. Rows are unified per CDR3 protein, each entry keeping the most common DNA and genes. The V and J calls here are based on TCRdb, not the publication. The table for this sample lists about 900,000 distinct CDR3 sequences; 55% to 65% of them were counted only once. The top ten constitute about a quarter of the sample.

The donors were 40 or so Caucasian individuals from Russia, aged 6 to 90 years, who were systemically healthy. Ten milliliters of peripheral blood were collected from each donor into EDTA-treated Vacutainer tubes. Ficoll-Paque density-gradient centrifugation was used to isolate PBMCs, with at least 6.5 million per sample. Total RNA was extracted from PBMCs with Trizol reagent, with at least 5 micrograms obtained per sample. For every donor, an aliquot of PBMCs went through flow cytometry to measure the percentages of naive CD45RAhigh/CD27high T cells. This TCR was sampled from a man aged 25-45 years in good health. The chain was built from TRBV12-3 or TRBV12-4 and TRBJ2-7; a tentative D call is TRBD2 (5 bases match). What was sequenced was blood. The CDR3 region has the sequence CASTSPGISYEQYF. In nucleotide form, the sequence is TGTGCCAGCACTTCACCGGGGATATCCTACGAGCAGTACTTC.